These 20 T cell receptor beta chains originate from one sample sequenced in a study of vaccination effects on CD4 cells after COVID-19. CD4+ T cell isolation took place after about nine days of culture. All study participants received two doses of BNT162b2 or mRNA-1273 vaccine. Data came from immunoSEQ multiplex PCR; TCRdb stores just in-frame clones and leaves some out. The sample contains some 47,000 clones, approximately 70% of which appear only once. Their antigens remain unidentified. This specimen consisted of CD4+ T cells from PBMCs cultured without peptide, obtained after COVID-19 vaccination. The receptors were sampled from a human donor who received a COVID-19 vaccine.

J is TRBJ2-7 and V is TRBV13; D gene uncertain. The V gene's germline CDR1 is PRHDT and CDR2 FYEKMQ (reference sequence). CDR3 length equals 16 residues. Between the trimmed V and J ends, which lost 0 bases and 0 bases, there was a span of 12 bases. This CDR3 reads CASSLGGIVLSYEQYF. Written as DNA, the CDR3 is TGTGCCAGCAGCTTAGGGGGGATAGTTCTCTCCTACGAGCAGTACTTC.

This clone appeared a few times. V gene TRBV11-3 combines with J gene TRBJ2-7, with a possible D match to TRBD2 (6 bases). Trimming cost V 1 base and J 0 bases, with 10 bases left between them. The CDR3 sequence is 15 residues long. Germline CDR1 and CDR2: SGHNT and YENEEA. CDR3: CASSLGGGASYEQYF. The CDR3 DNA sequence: TGTGCCAGCAGCTTAGGTGGAGGGGCCTCCTACGAGCAGTACTTC.

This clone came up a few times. The CDR3 DNA follows: TGTGCCAGCAGCGAACTAGCGCCCATCGGCTCTGGGGCCAACGTCCTGACTTTC. Translating it yields CASSELAPIGSGANVLTF. The J gene is TRBJ2-6, the V gene TRBV3-1 (or the pseudogene TRBV3-2), with 7 bases matching TRBD2. V was pared by 5 bases and J by 0 bases, with 10 bases of the junction left unmatched. Germline CDR1 LGHDT, CDR2 YNNKEL (reference sequence). This CDR3 is 18 amino acids long.

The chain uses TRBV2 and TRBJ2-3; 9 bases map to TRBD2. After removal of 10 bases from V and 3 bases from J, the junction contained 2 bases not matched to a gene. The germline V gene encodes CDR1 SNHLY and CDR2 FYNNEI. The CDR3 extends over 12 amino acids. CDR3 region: CATGLATDTQYF. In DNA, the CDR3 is TGTGCCACGGGACTAGCTACAGATACGCAGTATTTT.

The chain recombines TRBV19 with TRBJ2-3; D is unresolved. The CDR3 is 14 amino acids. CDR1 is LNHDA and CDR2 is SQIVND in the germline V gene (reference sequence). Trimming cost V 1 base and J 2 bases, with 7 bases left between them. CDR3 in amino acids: CASSIGLNTDTQYF. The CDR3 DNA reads TGTGCCAGTAGTATAGGGCTCAACACAGATACGCAGTATTTT.

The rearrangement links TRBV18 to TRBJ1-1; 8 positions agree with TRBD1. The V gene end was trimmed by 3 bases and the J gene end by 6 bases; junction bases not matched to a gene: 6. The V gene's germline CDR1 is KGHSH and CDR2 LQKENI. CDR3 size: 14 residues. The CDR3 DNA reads TGTGCCAGCTCACCTCAGGGGGCTTTCGCTGAAGCTTTCTTT. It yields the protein CASSPQGAFAEAFF.

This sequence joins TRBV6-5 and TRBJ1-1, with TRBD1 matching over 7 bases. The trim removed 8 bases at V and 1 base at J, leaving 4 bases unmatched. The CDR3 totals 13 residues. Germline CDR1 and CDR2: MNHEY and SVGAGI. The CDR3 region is CASETGSNTEAFF. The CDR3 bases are TGTGCCAGCGAGACAGGGTCGAACACTGAAGCTTTCTTT.

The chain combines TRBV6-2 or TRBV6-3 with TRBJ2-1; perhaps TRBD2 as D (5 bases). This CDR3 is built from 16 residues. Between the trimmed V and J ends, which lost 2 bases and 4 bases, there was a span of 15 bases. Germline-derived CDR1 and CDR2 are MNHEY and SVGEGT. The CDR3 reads CASSYDPTGIYNEQFF. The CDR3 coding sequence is TGTGCCAGCAGTTACGATCCCACCGGGATTTACAATGAGCAGTTCTTC.

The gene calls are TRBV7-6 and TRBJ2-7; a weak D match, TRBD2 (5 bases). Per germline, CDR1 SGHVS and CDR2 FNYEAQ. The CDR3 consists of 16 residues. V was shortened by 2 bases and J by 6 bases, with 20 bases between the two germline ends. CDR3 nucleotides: TGTGCCAGCAGCTTAAGGCCCAGCGGTACAAGCAGCGAGCAGTACTTC. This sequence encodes CASSLRPSGTSSEQYF. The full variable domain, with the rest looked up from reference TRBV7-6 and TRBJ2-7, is GAGVSQSPRYKVTKRGQDVALRCDPISGHVSLYWYRQALGQGPEFLTYFNYEAQQDKSGLPNDRFSAERPEGSISTLTIQRTEQRDSAMYRCASSLRPSGTSSEQYFGPGTRLTVT.

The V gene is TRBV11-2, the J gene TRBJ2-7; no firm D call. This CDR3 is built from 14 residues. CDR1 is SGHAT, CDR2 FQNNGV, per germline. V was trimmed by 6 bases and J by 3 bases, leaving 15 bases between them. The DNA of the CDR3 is TGTGCCAGCAGGGCCCTTGCAGGCATCTACGAGCAGTACTTC. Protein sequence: CASRALAGIYEQYF.

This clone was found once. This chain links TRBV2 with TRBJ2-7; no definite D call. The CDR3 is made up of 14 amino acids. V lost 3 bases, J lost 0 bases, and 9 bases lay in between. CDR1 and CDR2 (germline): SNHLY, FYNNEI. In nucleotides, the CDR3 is TGTGCCAGCAGTGACAGGATTACCTCCTACGAGCAGTACTTC. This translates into CASSDRITSYEQYF.

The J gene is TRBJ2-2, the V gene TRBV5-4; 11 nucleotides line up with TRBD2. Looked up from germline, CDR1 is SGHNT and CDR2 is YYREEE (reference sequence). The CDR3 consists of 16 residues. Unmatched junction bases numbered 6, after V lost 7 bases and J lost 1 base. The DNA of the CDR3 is TGTGCCAGCTCACTAGCGGGAGCGGGGAACACCGGGGAGCTGTTTTTT. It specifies CASSLAGAGNTGELFF.

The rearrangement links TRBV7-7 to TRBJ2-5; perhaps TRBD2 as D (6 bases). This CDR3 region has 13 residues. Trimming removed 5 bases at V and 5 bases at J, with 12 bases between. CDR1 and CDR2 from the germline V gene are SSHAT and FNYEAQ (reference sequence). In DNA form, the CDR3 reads TGTGCCAGCAGCCGGGACTGGGGGGAGACCCAGTACTTC. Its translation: CASSRDWGETQYF.

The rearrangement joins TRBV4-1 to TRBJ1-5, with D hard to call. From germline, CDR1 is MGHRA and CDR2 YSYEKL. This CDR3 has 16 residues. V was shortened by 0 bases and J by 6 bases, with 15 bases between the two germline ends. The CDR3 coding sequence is TGCGCCAGCAGCCAAGAGTCCGGCAGTCATGCTCAGCCCCAGCATTTT. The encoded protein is CASSQESGSHAQPQHF.

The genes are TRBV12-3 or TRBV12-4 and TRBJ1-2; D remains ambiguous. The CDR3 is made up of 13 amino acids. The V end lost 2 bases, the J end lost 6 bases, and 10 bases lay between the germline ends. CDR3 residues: CASSLYGQNGYTF. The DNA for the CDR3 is TGTGCCAGCAGTTTATATGGGCAGAATGGCTACACCTTC.

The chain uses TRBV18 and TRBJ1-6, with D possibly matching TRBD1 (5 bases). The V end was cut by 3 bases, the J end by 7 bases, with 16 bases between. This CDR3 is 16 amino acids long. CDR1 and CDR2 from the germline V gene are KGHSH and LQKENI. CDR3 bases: TGTGCCAGCTCACCGAATACGGGACGGCAAAATTCACCCCTCCACTTT. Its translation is CASSPNTGRQNSPLHF.

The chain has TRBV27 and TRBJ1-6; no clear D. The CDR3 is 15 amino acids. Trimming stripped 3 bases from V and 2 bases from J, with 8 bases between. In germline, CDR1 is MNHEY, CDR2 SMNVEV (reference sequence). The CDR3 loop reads CASSFQTPYNSPLHF. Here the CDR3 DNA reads TGTGCCAGCAGTTTCCAAACCCCCTATAATTCACCCCTCCACTTT.

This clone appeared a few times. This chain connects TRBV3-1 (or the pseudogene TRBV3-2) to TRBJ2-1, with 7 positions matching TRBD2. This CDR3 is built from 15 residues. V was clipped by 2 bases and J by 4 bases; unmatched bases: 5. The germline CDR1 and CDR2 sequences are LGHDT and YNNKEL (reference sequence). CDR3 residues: CASSQIAGAYNEQFF. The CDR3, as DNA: TGTGCCAGCAGCCAAATCGCGGGAGCTTACAATGAGCAGTTCTTC.

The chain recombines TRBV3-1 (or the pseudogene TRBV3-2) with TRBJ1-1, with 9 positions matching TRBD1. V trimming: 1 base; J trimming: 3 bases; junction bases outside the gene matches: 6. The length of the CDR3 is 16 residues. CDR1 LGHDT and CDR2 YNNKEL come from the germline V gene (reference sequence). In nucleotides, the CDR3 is TGTGCCAGCAGCCAAGGGGAGACAGGGGGATACACTGAAGCTTTCTTT. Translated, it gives CASSQGETGGYTEAFF.

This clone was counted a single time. The CDR3 region is CASSRGQTNTGELFF. In DNA form, the CDR3 reads TGTGCCAGCAGTCGGGGACAGACTAACACCGGGGAGCTGTTTTTT. This rearrangement joins TRBV6-6 to TRBJ2-2; 7 bases line up with TRBD1. In germline, CDR1 is MNHNY, CDR2 SVGAGI (reference sequence). This CDR3 is 15 amino acids long. The V gene end was trimmed by 5 bases and the J gene end by 2 bases; junction bases not matched to a gene: 5.